This entry features one T cell receptor (beta chain) sequence. The sample comes from a study of Ad26.COV2.S vaccination and SARS-CoV-2 variants. Looking at the study overall: Of the COV1001 trial arms, the Ad26.COV2.S arm included the donor.

Germline assignment: CDR1 SNHLY and CDR2 FYNNEI. CDR3 length: 14 residues. Unmatched junction bases numbered 6, after V lost 6 bases and J lost 2 bases. Some clones are missing from TCRdb's copy, which holds only in-frame ones; the method was immunoSEQ multiplex PCR. Among fewer than 400,000 clones, roughly nine tenths were seen once, and the ten largest hold under 3.5%. Treatment given: some 20 received Ad26.COV2.S at low or high dose, single or two shots; about five received placebo; per-sample allocation not given. Sampling happened 63 days after the first vaccine or placebo injection. This clonotype was sampled from a person between 18 and 60 years old who received the Ad26.COV2.S COVID-19 vaccine or a placebo. The V call is TRBV2, the J call TRBJ1-2, with 7 bases aligning to TRBD1. The sample here was peripheral blood, taken in a trial of Ad26.COV2.S vaccine versus placebo. The CDR3 protein is CASSPRGQNYGYTF. CDR3 DNA sequence: TGTGCCAGCAGCCCGCGGGGACAGAACTATGGCTACACCTTC. The entire variable domain, with the rest obtained from reference TRBV2 and TRBJ1-2, is as follows: EPEVTQTPSHQVTQMGQEVILRCVPISNHLYFYWYRQILGQKVEFLVSFYNNEISEKSEIFDDQFSVERPDGSNFTLKIRSTKLEDSAMYFCASSPRGQNYGYTFGSGTRLTVV.